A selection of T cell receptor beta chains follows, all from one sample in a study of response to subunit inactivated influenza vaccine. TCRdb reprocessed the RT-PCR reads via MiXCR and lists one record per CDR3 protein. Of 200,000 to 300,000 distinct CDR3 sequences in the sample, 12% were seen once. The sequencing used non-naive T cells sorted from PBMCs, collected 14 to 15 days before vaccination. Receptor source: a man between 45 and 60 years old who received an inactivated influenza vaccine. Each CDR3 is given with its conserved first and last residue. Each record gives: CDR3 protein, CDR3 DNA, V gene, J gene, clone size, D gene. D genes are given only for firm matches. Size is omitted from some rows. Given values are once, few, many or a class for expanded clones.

CDR3: CASSLEGSVFNTQYF
DNA: TGTGCCAGCAGCTTAGAAGGGTCCGTTTTCAATACGCAGTATTTT
V: TRBV7-2
J: TRBJ2-3
size: few
D: NA

CDR3: CSAHPQPSRDTQYF
DNA: TGCAGTGCCCACCCTCAGCCAAGCCGCGATACGCAGTATTTT
V: TRBV20-1
J: TRBJ2-3
size: NA
D: NA

CDR3: CASSQAGGYEQYF
DNA: TGTGCCAGCAGCCAGGCGGGAGGCTACGAGCAGTACTTC
V: TRBV3-1
J: TRBJ2-7
size: NA
D: TRBD2

CDR3: CASSQTSFGETQYF
DNA: TGTGCCAGCAGTCAAACTAGTTTCGGAGAGACCCAGTACTTC
V: TRBV27
J: TRBJ2-5
size: few
D: NA

CDR3: CASSLGAGEGDEQYF
DNA: TGTGCCAGCAGCTTGGGAGCGGGAGAAGGGGACGAGCAGTACTTC
V: TRBV5-8
J: TRBJ2-7
size: many
D: TRBD2

CDR3: CASSLASHRGTPDTQYF
DNA: TGTGCCAGCAGCTTAGCGTCTCACAGAGGCACACCAGATACGCAGTATTTT
V: TRBV7-9
J: TRBJ2-3
size: NA
D: NA

CDR3: CASSQLDGDEQFF
DNA: TGCGCCAGCAGCCAACTTGACGGAGATGAGCAGTTCTTC
V: TRBV4-3
J: TRBJ2-1
size: NA
D: NA

CDR3: CASSISYEQYF
DNA: TGTGCCAGCAGCATTTCCTACGAGCAGTACTTC
V: TRBV11-2
J: TRBJ2-7
size: many
D: NA

CDR3: CASSLGKNTEAFF
DNA: TGTGCCAGCAGTTTAGGTAAGAACACTGAAGCTTTCTTT
V: TRBV12-3/TRBV12-4
J: TRBJ1-1
size: many
D: NA

CDR3: CASSSTGTSYNEQFF
DNA: TGTGCCAGCAGTTCCACAGGGACCTCCTACAATGAGCAGTTCTTC
V: TRBV12-3/TRBV12-4
J: TRBJ2-1
size: few
D: NA

CDR3: CSVEGQPRKGYTF
DNA: TGCAGCGTTGAGGGGCAGCCACGTAAGGGCTACACCTTC
V: TRBV29-1
J: TRBJ1-2
size: many
D: NA

CDR3: CSAWAGGYTEAFF
DNA: TGCAGTGCCTGGGCAGGGGGCTACACTGAAGCTTTCTTT
V: TRBV20-1
J: TRBJ1-1
size: few
D: TRBD1

CDR3: CASSPPGQGLVQPQHF
DNA: TGTGCCAGCAGCCCACCGGGACAGGGGTTAGTTCAGCCCCAGCATTTT
V: TRBV7-8
J: TRBJ1-5
size: few
D: TRBD1

CDR3: CSAGTQREVTLSYEQYF
DNA: TGCAGTGCCGGAACTCAGCGGGAGGTCACCCTCTCCTACGAGCAGTACTTC
V: TRBV20-1
J: TRBJ2-7
size: few
D: TRBD2

CDR3: CASSMGTGGTDTQYF
DNA: TGTGCCAGTAGTATGGGGACAGGGGGCACAGATACGCAGTATTTT
V: TRBV19
J: TRBJ2-3
size: few
D: TRBD1

CDR3: CATSDPDRPHQFF
DNA: TGTGCCACCAGTGATCCTGACAGGCCCCATCAGTTCTTC
V: TRBV24-1
J: TRBJ2-1
size: few
D: NA

CDR3: CASSQSPQGAGNTIYF
DNA: TGCGCCAGCAGCCAATCCCCCCAGGGGGCTGGAAACACCATATATTTT
V: TRBV4-3
J: TRBJ1-3
size: many
D: TRBD1

CDR3: CASSLGDRGAYNEQFF
DNA: TGTGCCAGCAGCTTAGGGGACAGGGGGGCCTACAATGAGCAGTTCTTC
V: TRBV11-3
J: TRBJ2-1
size: few
D: TRBD1

CDR3: CASSPTGFSQYF
DNA: TGTGCCAGCAGCCCGACAGGGTTCTCGCAGTATTTT
V: TRBV11-1
J: TRBJ2-3
size: NA
D: TRBD1

CDR3: CASSLGELTTPQPQHF
DNA: TGTGCCAGCAGTTTGGGAGAACTCACTACACCCCAGCCCCAGCATTTT
V: TRBV12-3/TRBV12-4
J: TRBJ1-5
size: NA
D: NA

CDR3: CASTPGHHSGNTIYF
DNA: TGTGCCAGCACTCCGGGACACCACTCTGGAAACACCATATATTTT
V: TRBV7-8
J: TRBJ1-3
size: few
D: NA

CDR3: CASSLPGRGNSPLHF
DNA: TGTGCCAGCAGCCTCCCCGGGAGAGGTAATTCACCCCTCCACTTT
V: TRBV6-1
J: TRBJ1-6
size: NA
D: NA

CDR3: CSARVAGGFYEQYF
DNA: TGCAGTGCTAGAGTGGCGGGAGGATTCTACGAGCAGTACTTC
V: TRBV20-1
J: TRBJ2-7
size: few
D: TRBD2

CDR3: CASSTQDRDTDTQYF
DNA: TGCGCCAGCAGCACCCAGGACAGGGACACAGATACGCAGTATTTT
V: TRBV4-1
J: TRBJ2-3
size: few
D: TRBD1

CDR3: CASRDPGRDHEQYF
DNA: TGTGCCAGCAGGGATCCCGGACGGGACCACGAGCAGTACTTC
V: TRBV11-2
J: TRBJ2-7
size: many
D: NA

CDR3: CASSTSGGTEAFF
DNA: TGTGCCAGCAGTACCTCAGGGGGCACTGAAGCTTTCTTT
V: TRBV6-6
J: TRBJ1-1
size: few
D: TRBD1

CDR3: CASSLVAGEYNEQFF
DNA: TGCGCCAGCAGCTTGGTGGCGGGGGAGTACAATGAGCAGTTCTTC
V: TRBV5-1
J: TRBJ2-1
size: many
D: TRBD2

CDR3: CASSWGLAGINEQFF
DNA: TGTGCCAGCAGTTGGGGACTAGCGGGGATCAATGAGCAGTTCTTC
V: TRBV6-5
J: TRBJ2-1
size: NA
D: TRBD2